This TCR beta chain was sequenced in a study of T cells in Graves' hyperthyroidism and ophthalmopathy. This clonotype was observed many times. Its antigen remains unknown. CDR1 is MGHRA, CDR2 YSYEKL, per germline. V lost 2 bases and J lost 6; bases outside the gene matches: 4. The CDR3 runs 14 residues. Amplification of TCR beta CDR3 regions was performed using RNA transcripts as template. The HTBI primer set was used in a first-round RT-PCR of the TCR CDR3. TCRdb ran MiXCR on the multiplex PCR reads and lists one entry per CDR3 protein. The table records 550,000 to 800,000 distinct CDR3 sequences, 15% to 20% of them present only once. Study outcomes and limitations: Most clonotypes expanded in the thyroid (above 0.001) were also present in blood.

A patient was excluded if there was uncontrolled infection, other autoimmune disease, pregnancy or lactation. The chain is built from TRBV4-1 and TRBJ2-7, with 10 bases aligning to TRBD2. The source is a man in his fifties with Graves' hyperthyroidism. Sequencing used blood. CDR3: CASSQTRTSGEQYF. The CDR3, as DNA: TGCGCCAGCAGCCAAACCCGGACTAGCGGCGAGCAGTACTTC.